Detailed here is one TCR beta chain. V gave up 1 base and J gave up 3 bases, with 10 bases separating them. This CDR3 region has 14 residues. The germline gives CDR1 DFQATT, CDR2 SNEGSKA (reference sequence). This sample is part of a study of patients and donors after allogeneic stem cell transplantation. TCRdb used MiXCR to reprocess the RT-PCR reads, holding one entry per CDR3 protein. The sample contains 150,000 to 200,000 distinct CDR3 sequences, nearly 25% of which appear only once. The sequenced sample was blood, either unsorted or a sorted T cell fraction (not recorded which). The chain recombines TRBV20-1 with TRBJ1-5; the D is unclear. This TCR derives from a human donor who was either an allogeneic HSCT recipient or a stem cell or donor lymphocyte infusion donor (not recorded which). It is not recorded whose cells these are; they may come from a transplant donor. This CDR3 reads CSARAGAINQPQHF. Here the CDR3 DNA reads TGCAGTGCTAGAGCGGGAGCCATCAATCAGCCCCAGCATTTT.